This T cell receptor beta chain originates from a study of breast tumors, draining lymph nodes, adjacent tissues. The lymph nodes were axillary draining lymph nodes from breast cancer patients. TCRdb fed the multiplex PCR reads into MiXCR, producing one record per CDR3 protein. This sample carries around 290,000 distinct CDR3 sequences, under 35% of them seen once, and the ten largest clones take about 1.2%. Study-wide points: Compared with basal-like, luminal-like tumors shared significantly more repertoire with nontumor tissue. Tumor T cell lymph node origin was a supported hypothesis, not proven. Findings are consistent with lymph node origin and intratumoral expansion of most tumor T cells. Compared with lymph nodes, tumors were less diverse; compared with nontumor tissue, more.

In its sample, this clonotype was seen many times. Its antigen is unidentified. V gave up 0 bases and J gave up 5 bases, with 16 bases separating them. Germline loops: CDR1 SEHNR, CDR2 FQNEAQ (reference sequence). The CDR3 is 16 residues long. Sequenced material: axillary lymph node tissue. The source is a female donor with breast cancer. Some clones in this sample may be carry-over from other donors' samples. The chain recombines TRBV7-9 with TRBJ2-5; the D call may be TRBD1 or TRBD2 (6 bases each). The CDR3 here is CASSLAPGGLGETQYF. CDR3 nucleotide sequence: TGTGCCAGCAGCTTAGCGCCCGGGGGCCTGGGGGAGACCCAGTACTTC.